One T cell receptor (beta chain) is described in this entry. The target antigen is unknown. Trimming stripped 4 bases from V and 8 bases from J, with 9 bases between. The CDR3 contains 11 residues. CDR1 and CDR2 from the germline V gene are SGHDT and YYEEEE. Graves' hyperthyroidism was deemed stable absent ophthalmopathy progression within 18 months. Orbital computed tomography, thyroid ultrasound, serum thyroxine and TRAb, and clinical symptoms together informed the diagnoses. What was amplified from RNA transcripts were TCR beta CDR3 regions. With the HTBI primer set, the TCR CDR3 went through a first round of RT-PCR. TCRdb re-derived calls from the multiplex PCR reads in MiXCR, one entry per CDR3 protein. Of approximately 590,000 distinct CDR3 sequences listed, under 60% are singletons. This specimen belongs to a study of T cells in Graves' hyperthyroidism and ophthalmopathy. Broader study findings: It was a median about 6.5 months before onset that the model predicted ophthalmopathy. Most expanded thyroid clonotypes above 0.001 also appeared in blood.

The specimen was peripheral blood or thyroid tissue (not recorded which). The V call is TRBV5-6, the J call TRBJ1-1; D gene unclear. The TCR comes from a woman between 18 and 30 years old with Graves' hyperthyroidism. CDR3 in amino acids: CASSKLSEAFF. CDR3 sequence (DNA): TGTGCCAGCAGCAAACTCAGCGAAGCTTTCTTT.